What follows describes a single T cell receptor beta chain. What it binds is not known. These data belong to a study of graft-versus-host responses after intestinal transplantation. CDR3 size: 14 residues. The germline V gene has CDR1 MNHEY and CDR2 SVGAGI. Trimming cost V 8 bases and J 2 bases; bases outside gene matches: 7. The repertoire was sequenced with immunoSEQ multiplex PCR; TCRdb's copy has only in-frame clones and lacks some. This table has some 44,000 clones, just under 95% appearing once. Study outcomes and limitations: In patients with graft-donor T cell macrochimerism, allograft graft-versus-host to host-versus-graft clonal ratios were high.

This sequence joins TRBV6-5 and TRBJ2-7, with 9 bases aligning to TRBD2. This TCR was recovered from a human patient who received an intestinal transplant, so some T cells may come from the graft donor. The source was PBMCs, collected roughly 51 weeks after intestinal transplant. The chain's CDR3 is CASGRGGYTYEQYF. In DNA form, the CDR3 reads TGTGCCAGCGGGCGGGGGGGCTATACCTACGAGCAGTACTTC.